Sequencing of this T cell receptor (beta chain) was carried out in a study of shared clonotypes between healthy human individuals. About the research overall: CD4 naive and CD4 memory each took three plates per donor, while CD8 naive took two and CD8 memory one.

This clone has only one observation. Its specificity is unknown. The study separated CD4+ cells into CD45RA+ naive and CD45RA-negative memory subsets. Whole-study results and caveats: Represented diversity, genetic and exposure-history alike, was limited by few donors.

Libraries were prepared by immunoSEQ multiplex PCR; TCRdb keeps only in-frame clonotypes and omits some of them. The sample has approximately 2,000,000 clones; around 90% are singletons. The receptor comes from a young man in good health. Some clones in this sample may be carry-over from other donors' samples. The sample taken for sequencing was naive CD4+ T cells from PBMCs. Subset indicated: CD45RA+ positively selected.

CDR3: CASSSSPGLAGGPNEQFF. CDR3 sequence (DNA): TGTGCCAGCAGCTCGAGTCCGGGACTAGCGGGAGGGCCGAATGAGCAGTTCTTC. This chain joins TRBV7-3 and TRBJ2-1; TRBD2 matches 16 bases. Trimming took 4 bases from V and 7 from J; bases not matched to a gene: 10. Per germline, CDR1 SGHTA and CDR2 FQGTGA. CDR3 length equals 18 residues.